This TCR beta chain was sequenced for a study of radiotherapy plus CTLA-4 blockade in lung cancer. The study, taken as a whole, reports: The study found tumor-derived TCR clones expanded in blood after radiotherapy plus ipilimumab. Reported findings show early blood T cell clone dynamics, with interferon-beta, best predicted response.

This CDR3 has 15 residues. The germline V gene encodes CDR1 SGDLS and CDR2 YYNGEE. Unmatched junction bases numbered 2, after V lost 4 bases and J lost 3 bases. Repertoires were generated with immunoSEQ multiplex PCR, while TCRdb's copy carries only in-frame clones and drops some. Of tens of thousands of clones in the sample, 77% were seen once. Patients had chemo-refractory metastatic non-small-cell lung cancer and received focal radiation plus CTLA-4 blockade that used ipilimumab. Comments on this clone: Antigen unknown.

The chain carries TRBV9 and TRBJ2-2; 11 bases fit TRBD2. The input for sequencing was peripheral blood, taken from a patient treated with radiotherapy plus ipilimumab. This receptor was identified in a human donor with non-small cell lung cancer who had a partial response to radiotherapy plus ipilimumab. The CDR3 region has the DNA TGTGCCAGCAGCCTTAGCGGGGGGGACACCGGGGAGCTGTTTTTT. Its translation: CASSLSGGDTGELFF.